This T cell receptor beta chain was identified during a study of beta chain features in type 1 diabetes. Study at large: Examination covered around 98 million sorted cells spanning all samples.

Expressed TCRB transcripts were sequenced, since all the RNA that had been isolated was reverse transcribed. Here immunoSEQ multiplex PCR was the method, and the copy in TCRdb shows in-frame clones only, minus some. The sample yields hundreds of thousands of clones, 12% to 15% seen once. Germline-derived CDR1 and CDR2 are SGHNT and YENEEA. This CDR3 has 14 amino acids. Germline trimming cut 4 bases from V and 1 base from J; bases unmatched to any gene: 3. The rearrangement joins TRBV11-3 to TRBJ1-1; 7 positions match TRBD1. This receptor was taken from a young man in good health. Source material: central memory CD4+ T cells from blood. The CDR3 is CASSYQGGNTEAFF. The CDR3 region has the DNA TGTGCCAGCAGCTATCAGGGGGGGAACACTGAAGCTTTCTTT.